Listed below are T cell receptor beta chains from one sample, sequenced in a study of OX40 agonist ivuxolimab in advanced cancers. TCRdb's copy holds only in-frame clones and misses some; the assay was immunoSEQ multiplex PCR. The table shows approximately 87,000 clones, with approximately 85% occurring only once. The starting material was CD4+ or CD8+ T cells sorted from blood, obtained in a trial of the OX40 agonist ivuxolimab. The receptors stem from an adult with an advanced solid tumor such as melanoma, head and neck, liver or kidney cancer. Both conserved end residues are trimmed from each CDR3.

V	CDR3
TRBV5-1	ASSLASETYNEQF
TRBV6-1	ASSETPSSYNEQF
TRBV30	AWSVTSGANVLT
TRBV29-1	SVVTPGWPNTEAF
TRBV7-2	ASSPRLTGNEQF
TRBV28	ASRMTAYGYT
TRBV11-2	ASSVNRNQPQH
TRBV6-5	ASSPTRDQPQH
TRBV5-8	ASSRGQRRDIQY
TRBV18	ASSPLTGGTDTQY
TRBV10-3	AISDSGRTGELF
TRBV5-8	ASTGSPDYYEQY
TRBV19	ASSATGKGYSNQPQH
TRBV6-5	ASSSTGGESYNEQF
TRBV5-1	ASSLAPMKETQY
TRBV6-1	ASSDSPRASNQPQH
TRBV10-2	ASSAGLAGGETQY
TRBV7-9	ASSLVPGGEVGEAF
TRBV2	ASSLQGTSTDTQY
TRBV4-1	ASSPPIRGTDTQY
TRBV2	ASSDGAPRRNEQY
TRBV11-2	ASSRDGGAYEQY
TRBV7-2	ASSPRLALDEQF
TRBV19	ASSPRTGTGNTIY
TRBV6-5	ATTGTGKDGYT
TRBV10-3	AISDQGGSYGYT
TRBV2	ASKGQADSYEQY
TRBV2	ASKNRGTSYEQY
TRBV5-1	ASSLAPGLEGGTQY
TRBV19	ASSKGLAGTTIHLYNEQF
TRBV5-1	ASSVEGGTDTQY
TRBV21-1	ASSKPEGSYNEQF
TRBV6-1	ASNPRGLSYNEQF
TRBV4-1	ASSHRITGNQPQH
TRBV2	ASSVRRGQGETQY
TRBV28	ASNSASLWGAGNYGYT
TRBV15	ATSVMSNQPQH
TRBV18	ASSPGYMNTEAF
TRBV28	ASSLSAVWSEQY
TRBV7-8	ASSLAQNYGYT
TRBV5-1	ASSLPEMNTEAF
TRBV30	AWRLGSGRTDTQY
TRBV21-1	ASSKGGTVEQY
TRBV19	ASRRVGQGAYNGQF
TRBV19	ASSSLRDRATHGYT
TRBV18	ASSPRSSIGQGNYGYT
TRBV15	ATSRDRGDQPQH
TRBV5-1	ASSLDDKGANVLT